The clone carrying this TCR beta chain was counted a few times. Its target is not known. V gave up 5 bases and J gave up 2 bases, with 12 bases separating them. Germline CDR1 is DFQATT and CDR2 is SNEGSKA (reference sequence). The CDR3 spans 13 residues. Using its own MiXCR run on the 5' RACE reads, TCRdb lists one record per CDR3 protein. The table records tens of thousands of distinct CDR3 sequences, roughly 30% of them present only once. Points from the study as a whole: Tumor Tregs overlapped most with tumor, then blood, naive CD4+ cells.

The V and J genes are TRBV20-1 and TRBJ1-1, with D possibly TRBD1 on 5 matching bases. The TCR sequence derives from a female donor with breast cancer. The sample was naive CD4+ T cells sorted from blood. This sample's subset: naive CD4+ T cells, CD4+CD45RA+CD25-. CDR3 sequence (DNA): TGCAGTGCTCCCAGGACACTTAACACTGAAGCTTTCTTT. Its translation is CSAPRTLNTEAFF.